This TCR beta chain is from a study of T cells in women clearing cervical HPV infection. In the study overall: Cases: HPV16-related CIN3 or worse on histology, 2 invasive cancers.

In the case of this clone: Its antigen is as yet unknown. From the germline J gene comes the end of the CDR3, since the read stops 3 residues before it.

Overall study findings and caveats: CIN3+ cases had significantly higher TCR richness than controls; evenness did not differ. It is unknown whether associations predate infection; no effector/memory or HPV-specific sorting.

J lost 1 base, V lost 5 bases, and 7 bases had no gene match. The CDR3 consists of 15 residues. Some clones are missing from TCRdb's copy, which holds only in-frame ones; the method was immunoSEQ multiplex PCR. This table lists around 41,000 clones. J is TRBJ2-5 and V is TRBV12-3 or TRBV12-4, with 7 bases matching TRBD1. Sample: blood buffy coat. This sequence originates from a woman aged 18-69 years with a cervical HPV16 infection that either progressed to CIN3+ or cleared (not recorded which). The sequenced CDR3 bases are TGTGCCAGCAGTCGGCCGGGACAGAGCCAAGAGACC. This sequence encodes CASSRPGQSQET. The CDR3 reads in full as CASSRPGQSQETQYF.